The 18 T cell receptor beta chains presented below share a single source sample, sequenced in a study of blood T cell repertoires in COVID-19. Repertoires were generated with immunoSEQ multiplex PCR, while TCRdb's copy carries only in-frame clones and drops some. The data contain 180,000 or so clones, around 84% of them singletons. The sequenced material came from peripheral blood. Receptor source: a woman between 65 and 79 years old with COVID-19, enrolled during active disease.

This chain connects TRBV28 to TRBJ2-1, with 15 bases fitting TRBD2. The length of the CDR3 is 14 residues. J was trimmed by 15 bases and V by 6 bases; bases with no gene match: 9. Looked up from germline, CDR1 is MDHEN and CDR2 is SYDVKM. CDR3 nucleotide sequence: TGTGCCAGCAGATACGGGACTAGCGGGAGGATCGCGTTCTTC. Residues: CASRYGTSGRIAFF.

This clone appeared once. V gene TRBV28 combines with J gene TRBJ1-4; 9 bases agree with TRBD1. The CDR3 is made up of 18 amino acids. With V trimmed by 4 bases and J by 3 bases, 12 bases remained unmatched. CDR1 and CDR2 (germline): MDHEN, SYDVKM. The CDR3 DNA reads TGTGCCAGCAGTTCCCACGGGACAGGGCCTTTGGCTAATGAAAAACTGTTTTTT. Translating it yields CASSSHGTGPLANEKLFF.

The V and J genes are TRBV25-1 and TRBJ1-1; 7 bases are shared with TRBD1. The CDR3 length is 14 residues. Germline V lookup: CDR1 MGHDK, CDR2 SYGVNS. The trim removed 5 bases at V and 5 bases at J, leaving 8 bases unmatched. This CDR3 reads CASSSRDRWTEAFF. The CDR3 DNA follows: TGTGCCAGCAGTTCCCGGGACAGATGGACTGAAGCTTTCTTT.

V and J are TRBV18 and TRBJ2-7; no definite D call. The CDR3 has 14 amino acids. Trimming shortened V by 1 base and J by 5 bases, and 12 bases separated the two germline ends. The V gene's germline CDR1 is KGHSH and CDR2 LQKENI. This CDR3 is CASSPQALPNEQYF. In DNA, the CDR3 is TGTGCCAGCTCACCACAAGCCCTACCGAACGAGCAGTACTTC. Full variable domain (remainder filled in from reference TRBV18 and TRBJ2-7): NAGVMQNPRHLVRRRGQEARLRCSPMKGHSHVYWYRQLPEEGLKFMVYLQKENIIDESGMPKERFSAEFPKEGPSILRIQQVVRGDSAAYFCASSPQALPNEQYFGPGTRLTVT.

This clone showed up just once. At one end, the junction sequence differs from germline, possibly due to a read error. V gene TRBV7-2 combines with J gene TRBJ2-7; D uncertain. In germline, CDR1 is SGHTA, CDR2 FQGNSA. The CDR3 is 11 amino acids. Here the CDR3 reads CASSSSHEQYF. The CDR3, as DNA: TGTGCCAGCAGCTCCTCCCACGAGCAGTACTTC.

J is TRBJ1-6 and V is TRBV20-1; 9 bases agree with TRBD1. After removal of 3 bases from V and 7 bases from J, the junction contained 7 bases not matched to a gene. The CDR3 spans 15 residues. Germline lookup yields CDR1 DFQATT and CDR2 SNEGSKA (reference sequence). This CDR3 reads CSASLGTGFNSPLHF. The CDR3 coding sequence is TGCAGTGCTAGTCTGGGGACAGGGTTCAATTCACCCCTCCACTTT.

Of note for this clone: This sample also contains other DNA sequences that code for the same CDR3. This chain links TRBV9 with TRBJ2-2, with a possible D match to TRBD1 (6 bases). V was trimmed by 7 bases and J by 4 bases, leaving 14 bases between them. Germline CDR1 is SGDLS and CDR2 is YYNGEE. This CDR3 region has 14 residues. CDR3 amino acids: CASSTTGATGELFF. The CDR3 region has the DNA TGTGCCAGCTCTACGACAGGAGCCACCGGGGAGCTGTTTTTT. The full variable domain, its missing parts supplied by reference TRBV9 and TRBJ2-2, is DSGVTQTPKHLITATGQRVTLRCSPRSGDLSVYWYQQSLDQGLQFLIQYYNGEERAKGNILERFSAQQFPDLHSELNLSSLELGDSALYFCASSTTGATGELFFGEGSRLTVL.

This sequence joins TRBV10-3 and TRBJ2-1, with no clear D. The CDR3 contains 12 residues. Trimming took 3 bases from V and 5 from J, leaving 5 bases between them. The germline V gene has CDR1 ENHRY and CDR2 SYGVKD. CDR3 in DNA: TGTGCCATCAGTGAAATAGACAATGAGCAGTTCTTC. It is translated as CAISEIDNEQFF.

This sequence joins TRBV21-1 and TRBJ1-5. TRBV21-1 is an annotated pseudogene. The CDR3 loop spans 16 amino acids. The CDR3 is CASSNGLAPSGQPQHF. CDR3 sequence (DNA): TGTGCCAGCAGCAATGGGTTGGCTCCTTCGGGGCAGCCCCAGCATTTT.

The CDR3 spells CASSPGDRVLAFF. For the CDR3, the DNA is TGTGCCAGCAGCCCTGGTGACAGGGTCTTGGCTTTCTTT. This chain connects TRBV5-4 to TRBJ1-1, with 7 bases lining up with TRBD1. The V gene's germline CDR1 is SGHNT and CDR2 YYREEE (reference sequence). V lost 4 bases, J lost 11 bases, and 11 bases stayed unmatched. This CDR3 comprises 13 residues.

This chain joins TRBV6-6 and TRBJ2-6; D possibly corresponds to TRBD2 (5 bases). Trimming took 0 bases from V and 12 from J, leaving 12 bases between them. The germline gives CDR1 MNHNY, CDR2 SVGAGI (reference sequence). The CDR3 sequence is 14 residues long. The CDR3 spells CASSYSRAGRVLTF. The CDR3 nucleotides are TGTGCCAGCAGTTACTCGAGGGCAGGTCGCGTCCTGACTTTC.

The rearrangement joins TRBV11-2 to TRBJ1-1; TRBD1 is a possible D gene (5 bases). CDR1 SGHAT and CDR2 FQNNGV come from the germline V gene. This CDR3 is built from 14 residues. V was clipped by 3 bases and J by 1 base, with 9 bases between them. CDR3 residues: CASSLSDRNTEAFF. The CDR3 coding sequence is TGTGCCAGCAGCTTGAGCGACAGGAACACTGAAGCTTTCTTT.

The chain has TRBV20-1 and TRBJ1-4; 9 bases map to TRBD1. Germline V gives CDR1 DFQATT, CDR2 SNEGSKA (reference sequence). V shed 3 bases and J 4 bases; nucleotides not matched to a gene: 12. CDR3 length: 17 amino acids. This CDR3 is CSASLGSQGAGNEKLFF. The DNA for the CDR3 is TGCAGTGCTAGTTTGGGGTCACAGGGGGCTGGTAATGAAAAACTGTTTTTT.

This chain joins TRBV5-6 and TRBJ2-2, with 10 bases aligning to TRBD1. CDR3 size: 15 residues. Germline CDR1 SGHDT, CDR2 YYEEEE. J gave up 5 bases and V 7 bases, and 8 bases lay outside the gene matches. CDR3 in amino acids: CASRRTGGQTGELFF. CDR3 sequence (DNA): TGTGCCAGCCGTAGGACAGGGGGACAAACCGGGGAGCTGTTTTTT.

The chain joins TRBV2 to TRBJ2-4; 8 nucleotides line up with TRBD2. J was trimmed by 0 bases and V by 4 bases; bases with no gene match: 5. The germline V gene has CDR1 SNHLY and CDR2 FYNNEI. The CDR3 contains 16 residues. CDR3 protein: CASSGGREAAKNIQYF. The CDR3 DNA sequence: TGTGCCAGCAGTGGTGGGCGGGAGGCAGCCAAAAACATTCAGTACTTC.

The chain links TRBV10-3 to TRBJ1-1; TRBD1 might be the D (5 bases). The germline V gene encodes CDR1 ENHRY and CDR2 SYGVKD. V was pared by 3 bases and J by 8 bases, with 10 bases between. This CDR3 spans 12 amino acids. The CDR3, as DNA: TGTGCCATCAGTGAAACCAGGACAGAAGCTTTCTTT. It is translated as CAISETRTEAFF.

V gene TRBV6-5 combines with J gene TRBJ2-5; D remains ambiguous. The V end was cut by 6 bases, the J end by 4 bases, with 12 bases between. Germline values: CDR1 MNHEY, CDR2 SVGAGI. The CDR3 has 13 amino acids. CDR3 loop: CASRTGGLETQYF. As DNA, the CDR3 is TGTGCCAGCAGGACCGGTGGGCTAGAGACCCAGTACTTC.

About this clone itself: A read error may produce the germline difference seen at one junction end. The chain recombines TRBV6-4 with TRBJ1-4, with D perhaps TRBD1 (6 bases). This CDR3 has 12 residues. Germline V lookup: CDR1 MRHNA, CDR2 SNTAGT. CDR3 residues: CASSDSRQAGVF. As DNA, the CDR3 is TGTGCCAGCAGTGACTCAAGACAGGCGGGAGTTTTT.